This T cell receptor (beta chain) came from a study of human T cells and chemical hapten exposure. Time point meaning: patch test 2, 6 weeks after DPC sensitization. Treatment specified: therapeutic diphenylcyclopropenone sensitization with weekly scalp DPC. One entry per CDR3 protein, called by TCRdb with MiXCR from the RACE reads. The table has 73,000 or so distinct CDR3 sequences, over 6.5% seen once. V shed 2 bases, J shed 11 bases, and the junction held 6 bases outside the gene matches. CDR1 MDHEN and CDR2 SYDVKM come from the germline V gene. This CDR3 region has 12 residues. The material sequenced was whole blood, taken in connection with sensitization to the hapten diphenylcyclopropenone (DPC). This TCR was sampled from a woman in her forties or fifties with alopecia areata. Some clones in this sample may be carry-over from other donors' samples. V and J are TRBV28 and TRBJ2-7; 7 bases agree with TRBD1. In DNA form, the CDR3 reads TGTGCCAGCAGTTTACCCAAGACAGGGAAGTACTTC. Translating it yields CASSLPKTGKYF.